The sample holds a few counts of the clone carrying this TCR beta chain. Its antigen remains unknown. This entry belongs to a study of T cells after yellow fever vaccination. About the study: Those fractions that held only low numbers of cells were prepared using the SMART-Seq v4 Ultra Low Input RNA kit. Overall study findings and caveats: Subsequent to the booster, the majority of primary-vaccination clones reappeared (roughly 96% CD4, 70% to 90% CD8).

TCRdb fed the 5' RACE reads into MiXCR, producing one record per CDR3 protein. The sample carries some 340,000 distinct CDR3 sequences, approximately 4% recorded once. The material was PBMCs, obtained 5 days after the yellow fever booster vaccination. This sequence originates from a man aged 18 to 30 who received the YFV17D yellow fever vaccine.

The CDR3 sequence: CASSFWTSGGVAGTQYF. The CDR3 DNA sequence: TGTGCCAGCAGCTTCTGGACTAGCGGGGGGGTAGCGGGTACGCAGTATTTT. V gene TRBV7-8 combines with J gene TRBJ2-3, with 15 bases aligning to TRBD2. The ends lost 3 bases at V and 8 bases at J; junction bases unmatched: 9. Germline CDR1 reads SGHVS; CDR2 reads FQNEAQ. CDR3 length: 17 amino acids. Combining the CDR3 with reference TRBV7-8 and TRBJ2-3 gives the whole variable domain GAGVSQSPRYKVAKRGQDVALRCDPISGHVSLFWYQQALGQGPEFLTYFQNEAQLDKSGLPSDRFFAERPEGSVSTLKIQRTQQEDSAVYLCASSFWTSGGVAGTQYFGPGTRLTVL.